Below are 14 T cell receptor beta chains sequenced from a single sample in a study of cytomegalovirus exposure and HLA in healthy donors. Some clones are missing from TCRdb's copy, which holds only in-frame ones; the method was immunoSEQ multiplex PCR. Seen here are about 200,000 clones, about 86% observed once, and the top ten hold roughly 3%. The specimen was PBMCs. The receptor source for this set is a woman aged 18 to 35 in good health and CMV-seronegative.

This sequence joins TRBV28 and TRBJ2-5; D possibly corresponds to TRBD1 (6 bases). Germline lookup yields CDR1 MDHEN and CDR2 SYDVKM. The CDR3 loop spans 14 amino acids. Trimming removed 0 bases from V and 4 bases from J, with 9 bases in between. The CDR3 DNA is TGTGCCAGCAGTTTATGGGAAGGGGGAGAGACCCAGTACTTC. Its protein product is CASSLWEGGETQYF.

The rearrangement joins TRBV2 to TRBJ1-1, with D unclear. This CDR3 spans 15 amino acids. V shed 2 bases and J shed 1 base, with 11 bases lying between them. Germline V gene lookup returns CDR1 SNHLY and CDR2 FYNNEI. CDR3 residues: CASSEKSHENTEAFF. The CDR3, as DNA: TGTGCCAGCAGTGAAAAGAGTCACGAGAACACTGAAGCTTTCTTT.

This chain's CDR3 is CASSLFPGNIQYF. CDR3 nucleotides: TGTGCCAGCAGTTTATTTCCGGGGAACATTCAGTACTTC. The rearrangement joins TRBV27 to TRBJ2-4, with D possibly matching TRBD2 (5 bases). CDR1 MNHEY and CDR2 SMNVEV come from the germline V gene (reference sequence). The V and J ends lost 1 base and 7 bases respectively, with 8 bases between them. CDR3 size: 13 residues.

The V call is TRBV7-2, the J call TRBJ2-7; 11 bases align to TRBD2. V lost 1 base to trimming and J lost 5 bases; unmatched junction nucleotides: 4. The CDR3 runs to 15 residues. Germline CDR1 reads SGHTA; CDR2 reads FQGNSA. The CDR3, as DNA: TGTGCCAGCAGCTTAGGGCTAGCGGGAGGAAACGAGCAGTACTTC. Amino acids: CASSLGLAGGNEQYF.

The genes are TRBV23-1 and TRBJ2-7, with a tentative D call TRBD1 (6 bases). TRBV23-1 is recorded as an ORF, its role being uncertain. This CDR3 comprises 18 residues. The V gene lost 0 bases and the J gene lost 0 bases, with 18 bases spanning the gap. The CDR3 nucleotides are TGCGCCAGCAGTCAATCGGGGGCCCTTAGCGAAACCTCCTACGAGCAGTACTTC. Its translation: CASSQSGALSETSYEQYF.

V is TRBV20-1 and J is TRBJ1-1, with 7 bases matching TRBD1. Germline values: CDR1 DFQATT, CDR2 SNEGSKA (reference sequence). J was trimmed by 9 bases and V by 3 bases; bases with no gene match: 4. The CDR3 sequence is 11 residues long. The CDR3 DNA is TGCAGTGCTAGTCTTAGGGGGCAAGCTTTCTTT. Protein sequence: CSASLRGQAFF.

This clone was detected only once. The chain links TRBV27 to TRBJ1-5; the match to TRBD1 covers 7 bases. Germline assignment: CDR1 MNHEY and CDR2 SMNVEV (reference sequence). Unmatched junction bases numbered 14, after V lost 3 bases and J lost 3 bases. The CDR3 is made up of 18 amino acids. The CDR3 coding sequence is TGTGCCAGCAGTTTTGCCCCTAGGAGGGGGCCCCCCAATCAGCCCCAGCATTTT. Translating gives CASSFAPRRGPPNQPQHF.

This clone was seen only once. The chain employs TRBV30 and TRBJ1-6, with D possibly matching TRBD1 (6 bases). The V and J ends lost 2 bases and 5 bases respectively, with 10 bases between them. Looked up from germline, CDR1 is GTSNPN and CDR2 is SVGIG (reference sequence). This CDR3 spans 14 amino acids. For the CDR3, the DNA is TGTGCCTGGAGTCGGACAGAAAATAATTCACCCCTCCACTTT. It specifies CAWSRTENNSPLHF. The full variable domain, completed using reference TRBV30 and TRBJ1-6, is SQTIHQWPATLVQPVGSPLSLECTVEGTSNPNLYWYRQAAGRGLQLLFYSVGIGQISSEVPQNLSASRPQDRQFILSSKKLLLSDSGFYLCAWSRTENNSPLHFGNGTRLTVT.

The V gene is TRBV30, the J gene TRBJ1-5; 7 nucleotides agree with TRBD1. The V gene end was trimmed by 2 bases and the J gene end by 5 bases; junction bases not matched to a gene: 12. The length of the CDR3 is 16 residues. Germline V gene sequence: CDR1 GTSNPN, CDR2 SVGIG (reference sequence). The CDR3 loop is CAWSLSPRGRYQPQHF. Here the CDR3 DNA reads TGTGCCTGGAGTCTTTCGCCAAGGGGGCGTTATCAGCCCCAGCATTTT.

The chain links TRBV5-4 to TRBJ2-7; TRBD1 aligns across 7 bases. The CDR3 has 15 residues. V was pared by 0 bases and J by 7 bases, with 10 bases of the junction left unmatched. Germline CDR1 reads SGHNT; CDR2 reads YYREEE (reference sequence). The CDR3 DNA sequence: TGTGCCAGCAGCTTGGGGACAGGCGCCTTGAGGGAGCAGTACTTC. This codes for CASSLGTGALREQYF.

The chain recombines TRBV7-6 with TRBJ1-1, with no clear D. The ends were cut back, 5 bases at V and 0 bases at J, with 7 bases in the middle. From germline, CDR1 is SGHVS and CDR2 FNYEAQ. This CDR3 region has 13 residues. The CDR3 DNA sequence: TGTGCCAGCAGCGAGGAAATGAACACTGAAGCTTTCTTT. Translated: CASSEEMNTEAFF.

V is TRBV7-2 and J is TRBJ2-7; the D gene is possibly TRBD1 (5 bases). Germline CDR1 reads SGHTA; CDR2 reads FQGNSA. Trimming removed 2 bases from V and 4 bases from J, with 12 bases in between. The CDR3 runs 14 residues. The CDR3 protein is CASSLLQGNYEQYF. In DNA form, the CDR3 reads TGTGCCAGCAGCTTACTCCAGGGCAATTACGAGCAGTACTTC.

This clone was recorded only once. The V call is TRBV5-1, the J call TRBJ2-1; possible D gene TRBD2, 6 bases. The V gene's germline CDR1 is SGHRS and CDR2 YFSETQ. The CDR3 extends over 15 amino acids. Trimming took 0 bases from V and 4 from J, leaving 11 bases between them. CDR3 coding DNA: TGCGCCAGCAGCTTGGCGCTGGGGGGATACAATGAGCAGTTCTTC. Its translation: CASSLALGGYNEQFF.

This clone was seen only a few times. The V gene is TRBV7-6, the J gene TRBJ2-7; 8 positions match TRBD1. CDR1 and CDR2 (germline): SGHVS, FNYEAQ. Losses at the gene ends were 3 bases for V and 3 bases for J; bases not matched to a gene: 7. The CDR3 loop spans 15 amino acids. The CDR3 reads CASSLGGRGLYEQYF. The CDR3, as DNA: TGTGCCAGCAGCTTGGGAGGCAGGGGGCTCTACGAGCAGTACTTC.